This T cell receptor (beta chain) comes out of a study of T-cell reconstitution after alpha-beta-depleted transplantation in children. Overall study results and limits: Newly made T cells mostly supplied T-cell counts and diversity one year after transplant. High day-60 TCRbeta diversity in some patients came from surviving recipient T cells and thymic progenitors. Where alpha-beta T cells came from about two months after transplant was reportedly several hundred expanded graft clones.

A library of TCRbeta sequences, prepared with unique molecular identifiers, was generated. TCRdb independently ran MiXCR on the PCR reads; one entry per CDR3 protein. The sample has 800,000 to 1,000,000 distinct CDR3 sequences, roughly 31% seen once; the top ten hold over 25%. The CDR3 is 16 amino acids. Trimming took 3 bases from V and 0 from J, leaving 15 bases between them. Germline V gene lookup returns CDR1 DFQATT and CDR2 SNEGSKA (reference sequence). Concerning this clonotype: Its target is not known.

This TCR came from a boy in the first two years of life who had a stem cell transplant for SCID, so the T cells may come from the graft donor. The J gene is TRBJ1-3, the V gene TRBV20-1, with unresolved D. The specimen was PBMCs, mostly from graft donor cells, collected 360 days after TCRalphabeta/CD19-depleted stem cell transplant. The CDR3 DNA follows: TGCAGTGCTAGCAACCCGACGCCAAGCTCTGGAAACACCATATATTTT. Its protein is CSASNPTPSSGNTIYF.